This is a list of T cell receptor beta chains from one sample in a study of PD-1 blockade in classical Hodgkin lymphoma. Assay used: immunoSEQ multiplex PCR; TCRdb lists only in-frame clones, some missing. The sample records tens of thousands of clones, 60% to 75% being singletons. Sequencing was performed on peripheral blood mononuclear cells (PBMCs), taken at baseline. Receptors were obtained from a human donor with classical Hodgkin lymphoma. Both conserved end residues are part of each CDR3. The D gene is left open where the match is weak. Rows may omit the clone size; those that give it use once, few, many or a size class.

-,-,TRBV4-1,TRBJ1-5,14,TGCGCCAGCAGCCAAGGAGGGGTAGGTCAGCCCCAGCATTTT,CASSQGGVGQPQHF
-,-,TRBV7-8,TRBJ1-2,13,TGTGCCAGCAGCTCACCCCTTAGTTATGGCTACACCTTC,CASSSPLSYGYTF
many,-,TRBV28,TRBJ1-4,16,TGTGCCAGCAGTCCGGGGGACGGGAAAACTAATGAAAAACTGTTTTTT,CASSPGDGKTNEKLFF
-,-,TRBV28,TRBJ1-4,14,TGTGCCAGCAGTTTACGTTTTATGGGGGAAAAACTGTTTTTT,CASSLRFMGEKLFF
medium-sized,TRBD1,TRBV7-8,TRBJ2-7,16,TGTGCCAGCAGCCGACGGGGACAGGCACCCTCCTACGAGCAGTACTTC,CASSRRGQAPSYEQYF
-,-,TRBV29-1,TRBJ1-2,12,TGCAGCGTGCGGTATTCTAACTATGGCTACACCTTC,CSVRYSNYGYTF
few,TRBD1,TRBV5-1,TRBJ1-2,15,TGCGCCAGCAGTCCGGGACAGGCAGCCCTCTATGGCTACACCTTC,CASSPGQAALYGYTF
-,TRBD2,TRBV7-3,TRBJ2-1,18,TGTGCCAGCAGCTTAGGCGGGGGGATTTTTAGCTCCTACAATGAGCAGTTCTTC,CASSLGGGIFSSYNEQFF
-,TRBD2,TRBV7-2,TRBJ2-3,15,TGTGCCAGCAGGGGGGTGCGGGGGGGCATAGATACGCAGTATTTT,CASRGVRGGIDTQYF
-,-,TRBV25-1,TRBJ2-7,17,TGTGCCAGCAGTGAATCGGGGTGGACGGACAGTCCCAACGAGCAGTACTTC,CASSESGWTDSPNEQYF
-,-,TRBV5-1,TRBJ2-7,15,TGCGCCAGCAGCTCCAGAGGACGGTCCAACTACGAGCAGTACTTC,CASSSRGRSNYEQYF
-,-,TRBV7-2,TRBJ2-2,13,TGTGCCAGCAGCTTAGCGACTAACGGGGAGCTGTTTTTT,CASSLATNGELFF
-,TRBD2,TRBV27,TRBJ2-5,20,TGTGCCAGCAGTTTAAAGGGACTAGCGGGATCTCATAAGAAGCAAGAGACCCAGTACTTC,CASSLKGLAGSHKKQETQYF
-,-,TRBV7-8,TRBJ1-3,15,TGTGCCAGCAGCTTAGGGGGGGTGGTAGGAAACACCATATATTTT,CASSLGGVVGNTIYF
-,-,TRBV7-8,TRBJ1-2,15,TGTGCCAGCAGCTTAGAAGGCAGGGCAAACTATGGCTACACCTTC,CASSLEGRANYGYTF
-,TRBD1,TRBV6-4,TRBJ1-4,14,TGTGCCAGCAGAGCCGGGACAGCAGTTGGGGAACTGTTTTTT,CASRAGTAVGELFF
-,-,TRBV9,TRBJ2-2,14,TGTGCCAGCAGCGTAGAAACGGGCACCGGGGAGCTGTTTTTT,CASSVETGTGELFF
-,TRBD1,TRBV4-1,TRBJ1-2,13,TGCGCCAGCAGCAGGGACAGCAACTATGGCTACACCTTC,CASSRDSNYGYTF
-,-,TRBV28,TRBJ1-1,13,TGTGCCAGCACGGGGGGGATGGACACTGAAGCTTTCTTT,CASTGGMDTEAFF
-,TRBD1,TRBV4-1,TRBJ2-3,14,TGCGCCAGCAGCGGACAGGGAGCCCCAGATACGCAGTATTTT,CASSGQGAPDTQYF
-,TRBD1,TRBV7-7,TRBJ2-1,14,TGTGCCAGCAGCTCAGGACAGGAATACAATGAGCAGTTCTTC,CASSSGQEYNEQFF
-,TRBD1,TRBV6-5,TRBJ1-1,15,TGTGCCAGCAGTTACGAGGGGGCTGGTGGTTTTGAAGCTTTCTTT,CASSYEGAGGFEAFF
once,-,TRBV6-1,TRBJ1-4,12,TGTGCCAGCAGGGCCCCTAATGAAAAACTGTTTTTT,CASRAPNEKLFF
-,-,TRBV4-3,TRBJ1-1,16,TGCGCCAGCAGCCAAGATGCTTCGGACAGCTACACTGAAGCTTTCTTT,CASSQDASDSYTEAFF
once,-,TRBV5-4,TRBJ1-1,13,TGTGCCAGCAGCGGCGGACAGAACACTGAAGCTTTCTTT,CASSGGQNTEAFF
few,-,TRBV15,TRBJ2-2,13,TGTGCCACCAGCCTCCAATACACCGGGGAGCTGTTTTTT,CATSLQYTGELFF
few,-,TRBV28,TRBJ1-4,18,TGTGCCAGCAGTTTATTAGGATGGGAAGGGGCGACTAATGAAAAACTGTTTTTT,CASSLLGWEGATNEKLFF
-,-,TRBV15,TRBJ2-7,14,TGTGCCACCAGTTACGGGACGGCCTCCTACGAGCAGTACTTC,CATSYGTASYEQYF
-,TRBD1,TRBV6-1,TRBJ2-7,16,TGTGCCAGCAGTGACGAGGACAGGGGGTACATCTACGAGCAGTACTTC,CASSDEDRGYIYEQYF
-,TRBD1,TRBV9,TRBJ2-7,14,TGTGCCAGCAGCAGCCGACAGGGGGCTGAAGAGCAGTACTTC,CASSSRQGAEEQYF
once,-,TRBV6-5,TRBJ2-5,15,TGTGCCAGCAGTTACTCGACTGACTCCCGAGAGACCCAGTACTTC,CASSYSTDSRETQYF
-,TRBD2,TRBV9,TRBJ2-3,16,TGTGCCAGCAGCGATATGAGCGGGATGGGGGCAGATACGCAGTATTTT,CASSDMSGMGADTQYF
-,TRBD2,TRBV28,TRBJ2-1,18,TGTGCCAGCAGTTTCCCGGGACTAGCGGGAGCCGCCTACAATGAGCAGTTCTTC,CASSFPGLAGAAYNEQFF
-,-,TRBV6-5,TRBJ1-1,14,TGTGCCAGCAGTGCTACAGGGCTGAACACTGAAGCTTTCTTT,CASSATGLNTEAFF
-,TRBD1,TRBV6-6,TRBJ1-5,13,TGTGCCAGCAATCAGGGGGCAAGGCAGCCCCAGCATTTT,CASNQGARQPQHF
-,TRBD1,TRBV15,TRBJ2-5,21,TGTGCCACCAGCCGAGAAACCGGACAGGGGCGCGTCGGGTGGGGCCAAGAGACCCAGTACTTC,CATSRETGQGRVGWGQETQYF
-,-,TRBV6-1,TRBJ2-7,15,TGTGCCAGCAGTGCTGGACAAAGCCTGGGGGACGAGCAGTACTTC,CASSAGQSLGDEQYF
-,TRBD2,TRBV19,TRBJ2-1,14,TGTGCCAGTAGTATCGGGACTAGTCGTTATGAGCAGTTCTTC,CASSIGTSRYEQFF
-,-,TRBV4-2,TRBJ2-3,15,TGTGCCAGCAGCCAAGAAGGTCTAGATGCAGATACGCAGTATTTT,CASSQEGLDADTQYF
-,-,TRBV5-1,TRBJ2-2,13,TGCGCCAGCAGCCCGGCCTTTACCGGGGAGCTGTTTTTT,CASSPAFTGELFF
-,-,TRBV5-1,TRBJ1-6,16,TGCGCCAGCAGCTTGGACGTCGGCTCACGAAATTCACCCCTCCACTTT,CASSLDVGSRNSPLHF
-,-,TRBV7-2,TRBJ1-2,13,TGTGCCAGCAGCTTAGGAGAAAGCTATGGCTACACCTTC,CASSLGESYGYTF
-,TRBD2,TRBV6-4,TRBJ2-3,14,TGTGCCAGCAATCCGACTAGCGGGAGCGATACGCAGTATTTT,CASNPTSGSDTQYF
once,TRBD1,TRBV12-5,TRBJ1-5,15,TGTGCTAGTGGTTTCACAGGGGGCGCCGATCAGCCCCAGCATTTT,CASGFTGGADQPQHF
many,-,TRBV7-8,TRBJ2-7,15,TGTGCCAGCAGGGTCGGGACGGGGAGCTCCTACGAGCAGTACTTC,CASRVGTGSSYEQYF
few,-,TRBV7-9,TRBJ1-1,13,TGTGCCAGCAGCCCCCCGGGGGACACTGAAGCTTTCTTT,CASSPPGDTEAFF
-,TRBD1,TRBV7-2,TRBJ1-4,12,TGTGCCAGCAGCCGGACAGGGGAGAAACTGTTTTTT,CASSRTGEKLFF
-,-,TRBV7-3,TRBJ1-1,14,TGTGCCAGCAGCCTAGGATGGATGGGCACTGAAGCTTTCTTT,CASSLGWMGTEAFF
-,-,TRBV7-2,TRBJ2-5,13,TGTGCCAGCAGTTCTACAGACTTGGGGACCCAGTACTTC,CASSSTDLGTQYF
few,-,TRBV9,TRBJ2-7,14,TGTGCCAGCAGCCCCGGACTGCTCTCCTACGAGCAGTACTTC,CASSPGLLSYEQYF
-,TRBD2,TRBV5-4,TRBJ2-3,18,TGTGCCAGCAGCAGTGGAGACCGACTAGCCAGTGTGGCAGATACGCAGTATTTT,CASSSGDRLASVADTQYF
-,TRBD1,TRBV6-6,TRBJ1-2,15,TGTGCCAGCAGGGAAAACAGGGGGCACTACTATGGCTACACCTTC,CASRENRGHYYGYTF
few,-,TRBV2,TRBJ2-1,11,TGTGCCAGCAGCTACCACAATGAGCAGTTCTTC,CASSYHNEQFF
-,-,TRBV4-2,TRBJ2-7,16,TGTGCCAGCAGCCAAGATGCGACAGGAAAAACCTACGAGCAGTACTTC,CASSQDATGKTYEQYF
-,TRBD1,TRBV6-1,TRBJ1-2,15,TGTGCCAGCAGTACTTACAGGGGGGGCGACTATGGCTACACCTTC,CASSTYRGGDYGYTF